The table lists the clone carrying this TCR beta chain with a few counts. Its matching antigen is unknown. This sample is drawn from a study of cytomegalovirus exposure and HLA in healthy donors. Broader study findings: There were a few CMV-associated chains whose specificity for CMV antigens was confirmed in vitro. A later analysis found TCR association rates differed by HLA locus, highest for DRB1 and lowest for HLA-C. Common viral pathogens (according to a later analysis) appeared linked to several of the most significant clusters.

13 Jbeta primers and 60 Vbeta primers were used for the PCR. Sequenced by immunoSEQ multiplex PCR; TCRdb stores in-frame clones only, minus some. The table has about 160,000 clones, around 80% seen once. V lost 4 bases and J lost 7; bases outside the gene matches: 14. Germline CDR1 reads SGDLS; CDR2 reads YYNGEE. The CDR3 has 17 residues. The origin of this receptor is a man aged 35 to 55 in good health and CMV-seronegative. This sequence joins TRBV9 and TRBJ1-6; 7 nucleotides align to TRBD1. Sequenced input: PBMCs. As DNA, the CDR3 is TGTGCCAGCAGCCCAGATCCCGGGACAGAGAAAAATTCACCCCTCCACTTT. This translates into CASSPDPGTEKNSPLHF.